The rows below give T cell receptor beta chains drawn from one sample of a study of blood T cell repertoires in COVID-19. Measured with immunoSEQ multiplex PCR; TCRdb has only the in-frame clones, and not every one. The repertoire consists of about 160,000 clones, with 70% to 90% occurring once and the leading ten covering roughly 3.3%. The specimen sequenced was peripheral blood. The source of these receptors is a man between 70 and 80 years old with acute or convalescent COVID-19. CDR3s include the opening cysteine and the closing phenylalanine or tryptophan. A D gene is named only where the DNA matches it firmly. Rows may omit the clone size; those that give it use once, few, many or a size class.

clone_size,d_call,j_call,v_call,cdr3_aa,cdr3_nt
NA,NA,TRBJ1-1,TRBV11-2,CASSSQGRGNTEAFF,TGTGCCAGCAGCTCTCAGGGGCGAGGGAACACTGAAGCTTTCTTT
NA,TRBD1,TRBJ2-7,TRBV7-2,CASSRTGPYEQYF,TGTGCCAGCAGTCGGACAGGGCCCTACGAGCAGTACTTC
few,NA,TRBJ2-6,TRBV7-8,CASSLDVAGANVLTF,TGTGCCAGCAGCTTAGACGTAGCCGGGGCCAACGTCCTGACTTTC
NA,TRBD1,TRBJ2-7,TRBV5-1,CASSVEIAGTGSEQYF,TGCGCCAGCAGCGTAGAAATCGCCGGGACAGGGTCCGAGCAGTACTTC
NA,NA,TRBJ2-7,TRBV11-2,CASSLVQGGAYEQYF,TGTGCCAGCAGCTTAGTCCAGGGTGGGGCCTACGAGCAGTACTTC
NA,TRBD2,TRBJ2-1,TRBV4-3,CASSQDFSGLAGWREQFF,TGCGCCAGCAGCCAAGATTTTAGCGGACTAGCGGGATGGCGGGAGCAGTTCTTC
NA,NA,TRBJ2-1,TRBV20-1,CSARAPSEQFF,TGCAGTGCTAGAGCCCCCTCGGAGCAGTTCTTC
NA,TRBD1,TRBJ2-1,TRBV7-3,CASSSGTGSYNEQFF,TGTGCCAGCAGCTCCGGGACAGGGTCCTACAATGAGCAGTTCTTC
once,TRBD1,TRBJ1-1,TRBV6-2/TRBV6-3,CASSPRTGLNTEAFF,TGTGCCAGCAGCCCCCGGACAGGGCTGAACACTGAAGCTTTCTTT
NA,NA,TRBJ1-3,TRBV15,CATSRDQTGNTIYF,TGTGCCACCAGCAGAGACCAGACTGGAAACACCATATATTTT
NA,NA,TRBJ1-1,TRBV5-4,CASSLAGRGTEAFF,TGTGCCAGCAGCTTGGCAGGGAGGGGCACTGAAGCTTTCTTT
NA,TRBD1,TRBJ2-1,TRBV7-3,CASSLRRTGGYNEQFF,TGTGCCAGCAGCTTGAGAAGGACAGGGGGTTACAATGAGCAGTTCTTC
few,TRBD1,TRBJ2-2,TRBV6-1,CASSEALGTGDTGELFF,TGTGCCAGCAGTGAAGCGTTGGGGACAGGTGACACCGGGGAGCTGTTTTTT
NA,NA,TRBJ1-4,TRBV20-1,CSASYLSDEKLFF,TGCAGTGCTAGTTATCTGTCAGATGAAAAACTGTTTTTT
NA,NA,TRBJ1-2,TRBV5-1,CASSLAAGAGGYTF,TGCGCCAGCAGCTTGGCCGCAGGGGCGGGTGGCTACACCTTC
NA,NA,TRBJ2-2,TRBV4-2,CASTDARGTGELFF,TGTGCCAGCACCGACGCCCGGGGGACCGGGGAGCTGTTTTTT
NA,TRBD1,TRBJ1-4,TRBV6-5,CASSYDRGQGEKLFF,TGTGCCAGCAGTTACGACAGGGGGCAAGGGGAAAAACTGTTTTTT
NA,NA,TRBJ1-4,TRBV19,CASSLTGTNEKLFF,TGTGCCAGTAGTTTGACGGGAACTAATGAAAAACTGTTTTTT
NA,TRBD1,TRBJ1-3,TRBV28,CASSLPGTAGNTIYF,TGTGCCAGCAGTCTCCCCGGGACAGCTGGAAACACCATATATTTT
NA,NA,TRBJ2-3,TRBV4-1,CASSQGTRWTDTQYF,TGCGCCAGCAGCCAAGGGACACGTTGGACAGATACGCAGTATTTT
NA,TRBD2,TRBJ2-7,TRBV4-2,CASSPLTGTSRYEQYF,TGTGCCAGCAGCCCTCTAACCGGGACTAGCAGATACGAGCAGTACTTC
once,NA,TRBJ2-2,TRBV29-1,CSVVRTGELFF,TGCAGCGTTGTTCGGACCGGGGAGCTGTTTTTT
NA,NA,TRBJ1-1,TRBV21-1,CASRRQGNTEAFF,TGTGCCAGCAGAAGACAGGGAAACACTGAAGCTTTCTTT
NA,TRBD2,TRBJ2-1,TRBV14,CASSPGTSGAGQFF,TGTGCCAGTTCCCCCGGGACTAGCGGGGCCGGGCAGTTCTTC
NA,NA,TRBJ1-3,TRBV27,CASRKTASGNTIYF,TGTGCCAGCAGGAAGACAGCCTCTGGAAACACCATATATTTT